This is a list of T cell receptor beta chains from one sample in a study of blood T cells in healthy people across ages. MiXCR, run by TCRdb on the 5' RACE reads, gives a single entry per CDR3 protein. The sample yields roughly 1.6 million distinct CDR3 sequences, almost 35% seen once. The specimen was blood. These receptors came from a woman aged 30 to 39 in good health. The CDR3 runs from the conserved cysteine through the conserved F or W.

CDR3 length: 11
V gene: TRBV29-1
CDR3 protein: CSVQVVGELFF

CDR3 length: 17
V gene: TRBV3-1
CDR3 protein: CASSQVPSGSSDNEQYF

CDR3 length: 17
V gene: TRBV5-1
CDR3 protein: CASSGFSSTGGGDEQYF

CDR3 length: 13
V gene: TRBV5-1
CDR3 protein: CASRSSGSYEQYF

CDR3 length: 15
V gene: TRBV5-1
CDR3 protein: CASRNAANSFSEQYF

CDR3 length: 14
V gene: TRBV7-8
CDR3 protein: CASSSEDYSYEQYF

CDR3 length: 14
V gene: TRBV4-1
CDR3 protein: CASSQGHSQETQYF

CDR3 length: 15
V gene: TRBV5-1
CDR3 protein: CASSPGTRPDNEQFF

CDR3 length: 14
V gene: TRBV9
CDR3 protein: CASSVTGYGETQYF

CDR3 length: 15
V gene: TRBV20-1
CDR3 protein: CSAPRAGYSYNEQFF

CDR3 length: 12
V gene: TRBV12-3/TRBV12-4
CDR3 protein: CASSTTPDTQYF

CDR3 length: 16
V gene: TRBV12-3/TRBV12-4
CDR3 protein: CASSSWTGGFGNTIYF

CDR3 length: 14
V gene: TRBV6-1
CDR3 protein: CASSGGGTGTEAFF

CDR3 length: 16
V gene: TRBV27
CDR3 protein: CASSFTGTTTNEKLFF

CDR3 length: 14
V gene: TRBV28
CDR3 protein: CASRGAATTDTQYF

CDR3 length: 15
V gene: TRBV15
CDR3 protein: CATSRDGTPLNEQFF